A single sample gave rise to the 30 T cell receptor beta chains below, sequenced in a study of vaccination effects on CD4 cells after COVID-19. Their antigen targets remain unknown. With 9 to 11 days of culture completed, CD4+ T cells were isolated. Two doses of either BNT162b2 or mRNA-1273 were given to each participant. Produced via immunoSEQ multiplex PCR; TCRdb's table is partial and in-frame only. The table shows fewer than 75,000 clones, with around four fifths occurring only once. The starting material was CD4+ T cells from PBMCs cultured without peptide, obtained after COVID-19 vaccination. These TCRs come from a human donor who received a COVID-19 vaccine.

The rearrangement links TRBV30 to TRBJ1-2; no reliable D call. CDR3 length: 11 residues. CDR1 is GTSNPN, CDR2 SVGIG, per germline (reference sequence). The germline V and J ends were trimmed by 7 bases and 4 bases, with 10 bases remaining between them. The CDR3 nucleotides are TGTGCCTTCGGACGGCTCTATGGCTACACCTTC. This gives the protein CAFGRLYGYTF.

This chain connects TRBV12-5 to TRBJ1-1, with D hard to call. There are 16 residues in the CDR3. Germline V gene lookup returns CDR1 LGHNT and CDR2 FRNRAP. V lost 2 bases and J 1 base, leaving 14 bases between the germline ends. CDR3 coding DNA: TGTGCTAGTGGTTTGCCCATTCCGGACGGGAACACTGAAGCTTTCTTT. Translation: CASGLPIPDGNTEAFF.

This sequence joins TRBV27 and TRBJ1-1; 9 positions match TRBD1. CDR1 and CDR2 (germline): MNHEY, SMNVEV (reference sequence). Losses at the gene ends were 6 bases for V and 5 bases for J; bases not matched to a gene: 10. The CDR3 is 15 residues long. In DNA, the CDR3 is TGTGCCAGCAGGGAATTGGACAGGGGCTATACTGAAGCTTTCTTT. It encodes CASRELDRGYTEAFF.

The chain couples TRBV3-1 (or the pseudogene TRBV3-2) to TRBJ2-7; D possibly corresponds to TRBD2 (6 bases). V gave up 3 bases and J gave up 2 bases, with 14 bases separating them. The CDR3 loop spans 15 amino acids. From germline, CDR1 is LGHDT and CDR2 YNNKEL (reference sequence). The CDR3 loop is CASSQTSSPAYEQYF. The CDR3 coding sequence is TGTGCCAGCAGCCAGACTAGTTCGCCGGCCTACGAGCAGTACTTC.

The chain joins TRBV7-8 to TRBJ2-1; D is unclear. The CDR3 extends over 14 amino acids. With 1 base removed from V and 4 bases from J, the gap between germline ends came to 8 bases. Per germline, CDR1 SGHVS and CDR2 FQNEAQ. The CDR3 sequence: CASSLVVGYNEQFF. CDR3 sequence (DNA): TGTGCCAGCAGCTTAGTTGTGGGGTACAATGAGCAGTTCTTC.

This clone came up many times. The V and J genes are TRBV27 and TRBJ2-3, with D maybe TRBD1 (6 bases). Germline values: CDR1 MNHEY, CDR2 SMNVEV (reference sequence). This CDR3 contains 16 residues. V was clipped by 2 bases and J by 1 base, with 13 bases between them. CDR3 amino acids: CASSLRVTGRTDTQYF. The CDR3 region has the DNA TGTGCCAGCAGTTTAAGGGTGACAGGCCGCACAGATACGCAGTATTTT.

This clone was recorded once. The chain is built from TRBV7-8 and TRBJ1-1, with 7 positions matching TRBD1. Per the germline V gene, CDR1 is SGHVS and CDR2 is FQNEAQ. This CDR3 is built from 17 residues. Unmatched junction bases numbered 16, after V lost 5 bases and J lost 4 bases. The CDR3 region has the DNA TGTGCCAGCAGCGTAACCGGGACAGTGGGCTGGGGCACTGAAGCTTTCTTT. It codes for CASSVTGTVGWGTEAFF.

The chain uses TRBV27 and TRBJ2-7; D gene unclear. This CDR3 region has 14 residues. The germline V and J ends were trimmed by 5 bases and 4 bases, with 15 bases remaining between them. Per the germline V gene, CDR1 is MNHEY and CDR2 is SMNVEV (reference sequence). The CDR3 region is CASSPRPVKYEQYF. CDR3 DNA sequence: TGTGCCAGCAGTCCCAGGCCAGTTAAGTACGAGCAGTACTTC.

This chain connects TRBV21-1 to TRBJ2-1; the table names TRBD2, a call not compared with the DNA. TRBV21-1 is marked as a pseudogene. The CDR3 covers 14 residues. In nucleotides, the CDR3 is TGTGCCAGCAGCAAAACGGGTAGAGGGAATGAGCAGTTCTTC. Translation: CASSKTGRGNEQFF.

The rearrangement links TRBV12-3 or TRBV12-4 to TRBJ2-7; D might be TRBD1 (6 bases). The V and J ends lost 1 base and 9 bases respectively, with 10 bases between them. This CDR3 is 12 amino acids long. The CDR3 DNA is TGTGCCAGCAGTTTAGTGCAGGGGCGGCAGTACTTC. Translating it yields CASSLVQGRQYF.

This clone was picked up one time. The V and J genes are TRBV2 and TRBJ1-1; 8 bases match TRBD1. The ends lost 8 bases at V and 4 bases at J; junction bases unmatched: 6. Germline loops: CDR1 SNHLY, CDR2 FYNNEI. The CDR3 is made up of 13 amino acids. CDR3: CASSKDRGTEAFF. The CDR3 DNA is TGTGCCAGCTCCAAAGACAGGGGCACTGAAGCTTTCTTT.

This rearrangement joins TRBV28 to TRBJ2-2; possibly TRBD2 for D (5 bases). The CDR3 is 14 amino acids. Trimming cost V 1 base and J 6 bases, with 9 bases left between them. Germline CDR1 MDHEN, CDR2 SYDVKM. The CDR3 DNA sequence: TGTGCCAGCAGTTTATACGTGAGGGCCGGGGAGCTGTTTTTT. It is translated as CASSLYVRAGELFF.

J is TRBJ1-4 and V is TRBV20-1; D is possibly TRBD1 (5 bases). Between the trimmed V and J ends, which lost 3 bases and 8 bases, there was a span of 7 bases. Germline assignment: CDR1 DFQATT and CDR2 SNEGSKA (reference sequence). The CDR3 spans 11 residues. DNA of the CDR3: TGCAGTGCTAGGGGGGGGGAAAAACTGTTTTTT. It codes for CSARGGEKLFF.

This clone was seen more than once but under ten times. The genes are TRBV12-3 or TRBV12-4 and TRBJ2-1, with TRBD2 as a possible D gene (6 bases). The CDR3 is 11 residues long. Trimming left V 5 bases short and J 9 bases short, with 8 bases between. The CDR3 bases are TGTGCCAGCAGTACGGGACTTGAGCAGTTCTTC. Its translation: CASSTGLEQFF.

The V and J genes are TRBV3-1 (or the pseudogene TRBV3-2) and TRBJ1-5, with a tentative D call TRBD1 (5 bases). The CDR3 totals 14 residues. V was cut by 3 bases and J by 6 bases, with 12 bases left in between. The germline CDR1 and CDR2 sequences are LGHDT and YNNKEL (reference sequence). The CDR3 sequence is CASSHWGAGQPQHF. CDR3 coding DNA: TGTGCCAGCAGCCACTGGGGCGCGGGTCAGCCCCAGCATTTT.

This clone was detected only once. The chain uses TRBV5-1 and TRBJ1-2, with 7 bases matching TRBD1. Per the germline V gene, CDR1 is SGHRS and CDR2 is YFSETQ. Germline trimming cut 4 bases from V and 3 bases from J; bases unmatched to any gene: 3. This CDR3 has 13 amino acids. CDR3 sequence (DNA): TGCGCCAGCAGCCAAGACAGGGACTATGGCTACACCTTC. It codes for CASSQDRDYGYTF.

The V gene is TRBV6-2 or TRBV6-3, the J gene TRBJ1-2; D gene ambiguous. The V end lost 6 bases, the J end lost 2 bases, and 13 bases lay between the germline ends. The CDR3 sequence is 14 residues long. Germline CDR1 and CDR2: MNHEY and SVGEGT. The CDR3 protein is CASSRLLSNYGYTF. In DNA form, the CDR3 reads TGTGCCAGCAGCAGACTTCTATCGAACTATGGCTACACCTTC.

The V call is TRBV6-6, the J call TRBJ1-3; no firm D call. Germline assignment: CDR1 MNHNY and CDR2 SVGAGI (reference sequence). V was cut by 8 bases and J by 0 bases, with 14 bases left in between. This CDR3 has 15 residues. CDR3 sequence reads: CASYSGKSSGNTIYF. CDR3 DNA: TGTGCCAGCTATTCGGGGAAGAGCTCTGGAAACACCATATATTTT.

This rearrangement joins TRBV5-1 to TRBJ2-5; 7 bases are a match to TRBD1. The V gene end was trimmed by 6 bases and the J gene end by 5 bases; junction bases not matched to a gene: 16. The germline V gene encodes CDR1 SGHRS and CDR2 YFSETQ. There are 16 residues in the CDR3. The CDR3 DNA sequence: TGCGCCAGCAAGCGACAGGGCGCTGGGCTTGGGGAGACCCAGTACTTC. This codes for CASKRQGAGLGETQYF.

V usage is TRBV9 and J usage is TRBJ2-1; a possible D gene is TRBD2 (6 bases). The ends were cut back, 4 bases at V and 0 bases at J, with 11 bases in the middle. The CDR3 spans 15 residues. Germline CDR1 is SGDLS and CDR2 is YYNGEE. The CDR3 coding sequence is TGTGCCAGCAGCTATGACGGGAGCTCCTACAATGAGCAGTTCTTC. Its translation: CASSYDGSSYNEQFF.

The rearrangement joins TRBV6-2 or TRBV6-3 to TRBJ2-5; 9 nucleotides agree with TRBD1. Germline loops: CDR1 MNHEY, CDR2 SVGEGT. This CDR3 region has 17 residues. The V and J ends lost 2 bases and 7 bases, in that order; junction bases with no gene match: 14. As DNA, the CDR3 is TGTGCCAGCAGTTACCGGCCCAGACAGGGGGAAAGGGGGACCCAGTACTTC. Its protein is CASSYRPRQGERGTQYF.

The V and J genes are TRBV5-1 and TRBJ1-2; possible D gene TRBD1, 6 bases. CDR3 size: 17 residues. With 4 bases removed from V and 0 bases from J, the gap between germline ends came to 19 bases. Germline values: CDR1 SGHRS, CDR2 YFSETQ. CDR3 amino acids: CASSLGASVVPNYGYTF. The CDR3 nucleotides read TGCGCCAGCAGCCTGGGGGCGTCCGTAGTCCCTAACTATGGCTACACCTTC.

The rearrangement uses TRBV24-1 and TRBJ1-2, with D unclear. The germline V and J ends were trimmed by 0 bases and 7 bases, with 5 bases remaining between them. Germline V gene sequence: CDR1 KGHDR, CDR2 SFDVKD. The CDR3 runs 12 residues. CDR3 region: CATSDLHGGYTF. The CDR3 nucleotides are TGTGCCACCAGTGATTTGCACGGTGGCTACACCTTC.

V usage is TRBV19 and J usage is TRBJ1-2; D is uncertain. The CDR3 extends over 13 amino acids. The germline V gene has CDR1 LNHDA and CDR2 SQIVND (reference sequence). V lost 6 bases and J 0 bases, leaving 8 bases between the germline ends. The CDR3 nucleotides are TGTGCCAGTAGGCAAAGTCCTAACTATGGCTACACCTTC. This sequence encodes CASRQSPNYGYTF. Full variable domain (outside the CDR3, taken from reference TRBV19 and TRBJ1-2): DGGITQSPKYLFRKEGQNVTLSCEQNLNHDAMYWYRQDPGQGLRLIYYSQIVNDFQKGDIAEGYSVSREKKESFPLTVTSAQKNPTAFYLCASRQSPNYGYTFGSGTRLTVV.

The V and J genes are TRBV9 and TRBJ2-5; D possibly corresponds to TRBD1 (5 bases). The CDR3 has 16 residues. The V end was cut by 0 bases, the J end by 1 base, with 13 bases between. The germline CDR1 and CDR2 sequences are SGDLS and YYNGEE. CDR3 sequence: CASSVGGSGLQETQYF. In nucleotides, the CDR3 is TGTGCCAGCAGCGTAGGGGGCTCGGGCCTCCAAGAGACCCAGTACTTC.

The rearrangement joins TRBV6-5 to TRBJ1-2; 8 bases are shared with TRBD1. Trimming at V came to 10 bases and at J to 4 bases, leaving 8 bases not matched to a gene. CDR3 size: 13 residues. Germline V CDR1 and CDR2: MNHEY, SVGAGI. As DNA, the CDR3 is TGTGCCACCAAGACAGGGGCTAGCTATGGCTACACCTTC. Encoded protein: CATKTGASYGYTF.

CDR3 residues: CASSLAPGAGFKKLFF. For the CDR3, the DNA is TGTGCCAGCAGCTTAGCGCCCGGGGCGGGGTTTAAGAAACTGTTTTTT. The chain combines TRBV7-8 with TRBJ1-4, with D possibly matching TRBD1 (5 bases). The germline CDR1 and CDR2 sequences are SGHVS and FQNEAQ. Trimming left V 0 bases short and J 11 bases short, with 19 bases between. The CDR3 runs 16 residues.

V and J are TRBV27 and TRBJ1-3; D unresolved. This CDR3 is built from 14 residues. Trimming stripped 4 bases from V and 0 bases from J, with 7 bases between. CDR1 MNHEY and CDR2 SMNVEV come from the germline V gene (reference sequence). The CDR3 region has the DNA TGTGCCAGCAGTTCGGGAGTCTCTGGAAACACCATATATTTT. This sequence encodes CASSSGVSGNTIYF.

The sample holds a few counts of this clone. The chain recombines TRBV14 with TRBJ2-1; D gene ambiguous. In germline, CDR1 is SGHDN, CDR2 FVKESK. The CDR3 is made up of 11 amino acids. V was clipped by 5 bases and J by 11 bases, with 10 bases between them. Written as DNA, the CDR3 is TGTGCCAGCAGCTTTTCGGGCCAGCAGTTCTTC. Protein sequence: CASSFSGQQFF.

About this clone itself: One junction end disagrees with the germline gene, perhaps due to a read error. The J gene is TRBJ2-5, the V gene TRBV6-1; 8 nucleotides agree with TRBD2. The germline V gene encodes CDR1 MNHNS and CDR2 SASEGT. The CDR3 length is 15 residues. The DNA of the CDR3 is TGTGCCAGCAGTGAAACCGGGGGGGGGCAAGGGACCCAGTACTTC. Translation gives CASSETGGGQGTQYF.